This T cell receptor (beta chain) came from a study of T cells in tumors after PD-1 blockade. At the level of the study: Patients had no prior checkpoint blockade, systemic immunosuppressants, or anti-cancer therapy within 4 weeks. Some patients also took daily vismodegib 150 mg during anti-PD-1 treatment.

Genomic DNA template from tumor biopsies or peripheral blood, 616 ng to 6,004 ng input. Germline values: CDR1 MNHEY, CDR2 SVGAGI. The CDR3 runs 16 residues. V was trimmed by 3 bases and J by 2 bases, leaving 16 bases between them. Method: immunoSEQ multiplex PCR; TCRdb's copy keeps in-frame clones and lacks some. The repertoire has about 15,000 clones, about 67% of them found once; the top ten carry about 31%. V and J are TRBV6-5 and TRBJ2-5, with TRBD2 as a possible D gene (5 bases). This TCR derives from a human donor with cutaneous squamous cell carcinoma. The starting material was tumor tissue, obtained after anti-PD-1 treatment. The CDR3 DNA is TGTGCCAGCAGTTATCTAGCTAGCAGACGACAAGAGACCCAGTACTTC. Protein product: CASSYLASRRQETQYF.